The 5 T cell receptor beta chains in this list originate from one sample, sequenced in a study of blood T cell repertoires in COVID-19. Sequenced by immunoSEQ multiplex PCR; TCRdb stores in-frame clones only, minus some. The sample consists of approximately 240,000 clones, roughly four fifths of them appearing once. Input material: PBMCs or T cells enriched from blood (not recorded which). The receptors stem from a woman between 40 and 50 years old with acute COVID-19.

This clone was counted a single time. The chain joins TRBV11-2 to TRBJ2-5; 7 nucleotides align to TRBD1. Per the germline V gene, CDR1 is SGHAT and CDR2 is FQNNGV. J was trimmed by 2 bases and V by 6 bases; bases with no gene match: 9. The CDR3 is 15 residues long. The CDR3 region has the DNA TGTGCCAGCAGAAAGGGGGCCAACCCTCAAGAGACCCAGTACTTC. Its protein product is CASRKGANPQETQYF.

The chain carries TRBV7-8 and TRBJ2-6; 11 bases agree with TRBD1. The ends lost 6 bases at V and 4 bases at J; junction bases unmatched: 5. The CDR3 runs 16 residues. In germline, CDR1 is SGHVS, CDR2 FQNEAQ. The CDR3 loop reads CASSRTGGPGANVLTF. The CDR3 DNA is TGTGCCAGCAGTAGGACAGGGGGCCCCGGGGCCAACGTCCTGACTTTC.

The rearrangement links TRBV27 to TRBJ2-1; 7 bases agree with TRBD2. Trimming at V came to 2 bases and at J to 0 bases, leaving 10 bases not matched to a gene. Germline assignment: CDR1 MNHEY and CDR2 SMNVEV (reference sequence). This CDR3 comprises 18 residues. Written as DNA, the CDR3 is TGTGCCAGCAGTTTAATGATTATAGGCGGGAGCTCCTACAATGAGCAGTTCTTC. It yields the protein CASSLMIIGGSSYNEQFF.

V usage is TRBV27 and J usage is TRBJ1-2; weak D call: TRBD1 (5 bases). V lost 5 bases to trimming and J lost 4 bases, with 17 bases between them. Germline assignment: CDR1 MNHEY and CDR2 SMNVEV (reference sequence). The length of the CDR3 is 15 residues. The CDR3 loop reads CASSAQRGRSYGYTF. In nucleotides, the CDR3 is TGTGCCAGCAGTGCCCAAAGGGGCAGGAGCTATGGCTACACCTTC.

The rearrangement links TRBV4-1 to TRBJ2-3; TRBD2 aligns across 8 bases. CDR3 size: 21 residues. The V gene's germline CDR1 is MGHRA and CDR2 YSYEKL. Trimming took 0 bases from V and 3 from J; bases not matched to a gene: 20. The CDR3 DNA is TGCGCCAGCAGCCAAGAAGTTTCTGGGGGCGGGGGGCCTTGGGTGACAGATACGCAGTATTTT. Translated, it gives CASSQEVSGGGGPWVTDTQYF.